This T cell receptor (beta chain) originates from a study of PD-L1 blockade in urothelial cancer. The repertoire was sequenced with immunoSEQ multiplex PCR; TCRdb's copy has only in-frame clones and lacks some. The table shows more than 70,000 clones, with about 89% occurring only once. This clone was counted a single time. The germline CDR1 and CDR2 sequences are SGHRS and YFSETQ. Trimming took 3 bases from V and 7 from J, leaving 11 bases between them. The CDR3 runs to 14 residues. The V and J genes are TRBV5-1 and TRBJ1-6; D perhaps matches TRBD1 (6 bases). The sequenced sample was PBMCs, obtained around atezolizumab (anti-PD-L1) treatment. The receptor was derived from a man in his 60s with urothelial cancer. This CDR3 reads CASSYTGQNSPLHF. CDR3 in DNA: TGCGCCAGCAGCTACACAGGGCAGAATTCACCCCTCCACTTT.